The following is a TCR beta chain sequence with its context. Its specificity is unknown. This sample was included in a study of OX40 agonist ivuxolimab in advanced cancers. Whole-study findings and limits: Low normalized T-cell clonal expansion also characterized some of the nonresponders.

TCRdb's table, derived via immunoSEQ multiplex PCR, lists solely in-frame clones and lacks some. This table holds 90,000 to 120,000 clones, more than 85% found once. Source: CD4+ or CD8+ T cells sorted from blood, taken in a trial of the OX40 agonist ivuxolimab. This clonotype was sampled from an adult with an advanced solid tumor such as melanoma, head and neck, liver or kidney cancer.

CDR3 residues: CASSSSGAYEQYF. The CDR3 DNA sequence: TGTGCCAGCAGTTCTAGCGGGGCTTACGAGCAGTACTTC. V is TRBV27 and J is TRBJ2-7; 9 bases line up with TRBD2. After removal of 4 bases from V and 4 bases from J, the junction contained 2 bases not matched to a gene. This CDR3 is 13 amino acids long. Germline-derived CDR1 and CDR2 are MNHEY and SMNVEV (reference sequence).